Listed here are 10 T cell receptor beta chains from one sample, sequenced in a study of blood T cell repertoires in COVID-19. Clones were read by immunoSEQ multiplex PCR, and TCRdb kept only the in-frame ones, dropping some. Among around 310,000 clones listed, 90% were seen once. Sequencing used peripheral blood. These TCRs come from a woman aged 40 to 55 with COVID-19, enrolled during active disease.

CDR3 loop: CASSDRQSNQPQHF. The CDR3 DNA reads TGTGCCAGCAGTGACCGACAAAGCAATCAGCCCCAGCATTTT. The chain combines TRBV27 with TRBJ1-5; no clear D gene. The CDR3 spans 14 residues. Germline CDR1 reads MNHEY; CDR2 reads SMNVEV (reference sequence). V was clipped by 5 bases and J by 1 base, with 9 bases between them.

V usage is TRBV18 and J usage is TRBJ2-7; perhaps TRBD2 as D (6 bases). V was pared by 3 bases and J by 3 bases, with 12 bases between. Germline assignment: CDR1 KGHSH and CDR2 LQKENI. This CDR3 is built from 14 residues. The CDR3 DNA follows: TGTGCCAGCTCACCCGCTACTAGCATCTACGAGCAGTACTTC. As protein: CASSPATSIYEQYF.

The rearrangement uses TRBV7-3 and TRBJ1-2; 9 nucleotides align to TRBD1. There are 14 residues in the CDR3. The J segment lost 5 bases and the V segment lost 5 bases, leaving 6 bases of the junction unmatched. Germline assignment: CDR1 SGHTA and CDR2 FQGTGA. The CDR3: CASSRQGGLYGYTF. CDR3 nucleotides: TGTGCCAGCAGCCGACAGGGGGGATTATATGGCTACACCTTC.

This chain uses TRBV6-2 or TRBV6-3 with TRBJ2-7; 7 nucleotides match TRBD1. The CDR3 is 15 residues long. The trim removed 5 bases at V and 2 bases at J, leaving 9 bases unmatched. Germline V CDR1 and CDR2: MNHEY, SVGEGT. The CDR3 DNA reads TGTGCCAGCAGTGGATCCCACAGGGGCCCCTACGAGCAGTACTTC. Its translation is CASSGSHRGPYEQYF.

This clone has only a few counts. The chain carries TRBV6-5 and TRBJ2-7, with 8 bases lining up with TRBD2. This CDR3 spans 13 amino acids. The V segment lost 4 bases and the J segment 4 bases; nucleotides outside the gene matches: 3. The germline CDR1 and CDR2 sequences are MNHEY and SVGAGI. CDR3 DNA sequence: TGTGCCAGCAGTTCCGGGGGGGAGTACGAGCAGTACTTC. Translation: CASSSGGEYEQYF.

The V call is TRBV4-2, the J call TRBJ2-7; 8 bases match TRBD1. The CDR3 is 15 residues long. J gave up 7 bases and V 0 bases, and 8 bases lay outside the gene matches. Per germline, CDR1 LGHNA and CDR2 YNFKEQ. The CDR3 DNA sequence: TGTGCCAGCAGCCAAGATACAGGGGGAGGAGGGGAGCAGTACTTC. Its protein is CASSQDTGGGGEQYF.

The rearrangement joins TRBV5-1 to TRBJ2-3; 7 bases align to TRBD2. CDR3 length: 14 amino acids. The V gene's germline CDR1 is SGHRS and CDR2 YFSETQ. J lost 2 bases, V lost 2 bases, and 2 bases had no gene match. This chain's CDR3 is CASSFGGVTDTQYF. DNA for the CDR3: TGCGCCAGCAGCTTTGGGGGGGTCACAGATACGCAGTATTTT.

This chain connects TRBV28 to TRBJ2-4; tentatively, D is TRBD1 (5 bases). Per the germline V gene, CDR1 is MDHEN and CDR2 is SYDVKM. The CDR3 contains 15 residues. V dropped 7 bases and J dropped 6 bases, with 19 bases sitting between them. The CDR3 DNA reads TGTGCCAGCACCCCTTTTAGAGCCCAGGGAAACATTCAGTACTTC. Translated: CASTPFRAQGNIQYF.

This clone turned up a few times. The chain links TRBV19 to TRBJ2-2, with D tentatively TRBD1 (5 bases). Deletions cut 6 bases from V and 2 bases from J, with 10 bases between. Looked up from germline, CDR1 is LNHDA and CDR2 is SQIVND (reference sequence). The CDR3 consists of 14 residues. CDR3 protein: CASSLQGNTGELFF. The CDR3 coding sequence is TGTGCCAGTAGCTTGCAGGGAAACACCGGGGAGCTGTTTTTT.

This chain joins TRBV7-9 and TRBJ1-2; 7 bases align to TRBD1. V shed 1 base, J shed 8 bases, and the junction held 7 bases outside the gene matches. From germline, CDR1 is SEHNR and CDR2 FQNEAQ (reference sequence). This CDR3 comprises 14 residues. CDR3 nucleotide sequence: TGTGCCAGCAGCTTAGTACCAGGGGGAAGGGGCTACACCTTC. Protein product: CASSLVPGGRGYTF.